This T cell receptor (beta chain) was recorded in a study of cytomegalovirus exposure and HLA in healthy donors. The study ran its PCR with 60 Vbeta and 13 Jbeta primers. Only in-frame clones appear in the TCRdb table, and some are missing; sequencing was by immunoSEQ multiplex PCR. The data hold about 130,000 clones, with approximately 83% observed a single time. The receptor comes from a man aged 40-50 years in good health and CMV-seronegative. The sample comprised PBMCs.

The CDR3 spells CASSSYAGTGDGYTF. The CDR3 DNA reads TGTGCCAGTAGTTCCTACGCCGGGACGGGGGATGGCTACACCTTC. The rearrangement links TRBV19 to TRBJ1-2, with D possibly TRBD1 on 5 matching bases. Trimming removed 5 bases from V and 6 bases from J, with 19 bases in between. This CDR3 region has 15 residues. Germline-derived CDR1 and CDR2 are LNHDA and SQIVND (reference sequence).